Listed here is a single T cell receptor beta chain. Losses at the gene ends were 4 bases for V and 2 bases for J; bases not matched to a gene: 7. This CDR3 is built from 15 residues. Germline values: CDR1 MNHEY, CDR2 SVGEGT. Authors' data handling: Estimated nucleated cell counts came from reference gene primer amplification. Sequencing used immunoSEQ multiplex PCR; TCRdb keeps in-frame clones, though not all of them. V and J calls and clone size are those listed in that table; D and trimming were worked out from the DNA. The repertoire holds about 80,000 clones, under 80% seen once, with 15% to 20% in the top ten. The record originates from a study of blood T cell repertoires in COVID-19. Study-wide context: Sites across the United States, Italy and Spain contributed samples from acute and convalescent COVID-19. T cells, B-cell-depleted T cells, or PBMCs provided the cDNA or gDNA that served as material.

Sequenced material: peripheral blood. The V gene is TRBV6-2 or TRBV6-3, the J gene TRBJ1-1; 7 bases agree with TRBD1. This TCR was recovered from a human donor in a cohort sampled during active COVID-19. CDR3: CASSSQGQANTEAFF. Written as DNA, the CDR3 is TGTGCCAGCAGTTCCCAAGGACAGGCCAACACTGAAGCTTTCTTT.